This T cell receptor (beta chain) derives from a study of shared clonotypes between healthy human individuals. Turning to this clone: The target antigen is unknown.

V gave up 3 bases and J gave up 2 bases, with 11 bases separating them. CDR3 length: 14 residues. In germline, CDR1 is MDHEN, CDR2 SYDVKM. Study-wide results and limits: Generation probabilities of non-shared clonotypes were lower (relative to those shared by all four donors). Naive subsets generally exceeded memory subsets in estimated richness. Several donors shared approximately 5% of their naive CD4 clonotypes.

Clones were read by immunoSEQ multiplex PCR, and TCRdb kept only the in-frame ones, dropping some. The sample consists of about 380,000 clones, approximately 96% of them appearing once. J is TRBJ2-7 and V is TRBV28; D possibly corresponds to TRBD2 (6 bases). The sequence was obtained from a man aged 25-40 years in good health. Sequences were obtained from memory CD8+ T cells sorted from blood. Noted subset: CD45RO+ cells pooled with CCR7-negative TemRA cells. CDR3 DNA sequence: TGTGCCAGCAGTTTTCCGACGGGGGCCTACGAGCAGTACTTC. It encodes CASSFPTGAYEQYF. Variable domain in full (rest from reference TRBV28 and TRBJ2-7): DVKVTQSSRYLVKRTGEKVFLECVQDMDHENMFWYRQDPGLGLRLIYFSYDVKMKEKGDIPEGYSVSREKKERFSLILESASTNQTSMYLCASSFPTGAYEQYFGPGTRLTVT.